The T cell receptor (beta chain) under discussion was sequenced for a study of T cells in Graves' hyperthyroidism and ophthalmopathy. This CDR3 is built from 15 residues. J was trimmed by 2 bases and V by 4 bases; bases with no gene match: 5. The V gene's germline CDR1 is MNHEY and CDR2 SVGEGT. What was amplified from RNA transcripts were TCR beta CDR3 regions. HTBI primers were used for first-round RT-PCR of the TCR CDR3. MiXCR was run by TCRdb on the multiplex PCR reads, yielding one entry per CDR3 protein. The sample has about 840,000 distinct CDR3 sequences, 38% seen once. Study conclusions and caveats: Among thyroid clonotypes expanded above 0.001, most also appeared in blood.

As concerns this clonotype: Its antigen is as yet unknown.

V usage is TRBV6-2 or TRBV6-3 and J usage is TRBJ1-5, with TRBD1 matching 7 bases. The receptor was derived from a man between 18 and 29 years old with Graves' hyperthyroidism. Sequencing was performed on blood. This CDR3 is CASSSRQGGNQPQHF. DNA of the CDR3: TGTGCCAGCAGTTCTAGACAGGGAGGCAATCAGCCCCAGCATTTT.